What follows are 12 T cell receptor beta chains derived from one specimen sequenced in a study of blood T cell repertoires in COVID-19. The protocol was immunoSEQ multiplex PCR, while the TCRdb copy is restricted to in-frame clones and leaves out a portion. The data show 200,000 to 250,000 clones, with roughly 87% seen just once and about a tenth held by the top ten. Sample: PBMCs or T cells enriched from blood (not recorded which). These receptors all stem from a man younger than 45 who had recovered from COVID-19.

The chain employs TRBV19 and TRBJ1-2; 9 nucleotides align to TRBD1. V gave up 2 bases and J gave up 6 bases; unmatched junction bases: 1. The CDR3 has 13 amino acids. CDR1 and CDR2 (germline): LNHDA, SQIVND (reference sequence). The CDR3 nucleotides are TGTGCCAGTAGTATAAGGGACAGGGATGGCTACACCTTC. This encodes CASSIRDRDGYTF. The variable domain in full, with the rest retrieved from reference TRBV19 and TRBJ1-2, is DGGITQSPKYLFRKEGQNVTLSCEQNLNHDAMYWYRQDPGQGLRLIYYSQIVNDFQKGDIAEGYSVSREKKESFPLTVTSAQKNPTAFYLCASSIRDRDGYTFGSGTRLTVV.

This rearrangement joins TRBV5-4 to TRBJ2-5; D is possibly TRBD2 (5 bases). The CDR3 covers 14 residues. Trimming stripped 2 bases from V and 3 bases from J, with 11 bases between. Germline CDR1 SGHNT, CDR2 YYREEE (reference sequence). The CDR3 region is CASSFQRSKETQYF. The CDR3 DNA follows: TGTGCCAGCAGCTTCCAGCGGAGTAAAGAGACCCAGTACTTC. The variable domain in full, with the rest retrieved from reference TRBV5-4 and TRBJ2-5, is ETGVTQSPTHLIKTRGQQVTLRCSSQSGHNTVSWYQQALGQGPQFIFQYYREEENGRGNFPPRFSGLQFPNYSSELNVNALELDDSALYLCASSFQRSKETQYFGPGTRLLVL.

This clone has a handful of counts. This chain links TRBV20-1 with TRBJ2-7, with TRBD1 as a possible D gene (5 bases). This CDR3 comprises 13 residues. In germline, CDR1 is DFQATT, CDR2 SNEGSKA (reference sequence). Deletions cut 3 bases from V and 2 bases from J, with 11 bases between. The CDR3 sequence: CSASRPGPYEQYF. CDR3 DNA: TGCAGTGCTAGTCGGCCAGGGCCCTACGAGCAGTACTTC.

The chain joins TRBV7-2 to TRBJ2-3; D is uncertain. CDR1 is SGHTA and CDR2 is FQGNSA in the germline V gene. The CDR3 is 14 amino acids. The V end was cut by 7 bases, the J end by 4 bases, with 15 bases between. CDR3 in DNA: TGTGCCAGCACCCCTAGTCCCAGCGCAGATACGCAGTATTTT. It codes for CASTPSPSADTQYF. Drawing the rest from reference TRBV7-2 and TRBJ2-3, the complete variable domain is GAGVSQSPSNKVTEKGKDVELRCDPISGHTALYWYRQSLGQGLEFLIYFQGNSAPDKSGLPSDRFSAERTGGSVSTLTIQRTQQEDSAVYLCASTPSPSADTQYFGPGTRLTVL.

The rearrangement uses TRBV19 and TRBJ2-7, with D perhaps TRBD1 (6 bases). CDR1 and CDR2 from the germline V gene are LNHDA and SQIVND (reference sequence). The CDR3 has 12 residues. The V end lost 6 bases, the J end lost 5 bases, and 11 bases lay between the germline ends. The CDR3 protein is CASSTQGHEQYF. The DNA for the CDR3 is TGTGCCAGTAGCACACAGGGCCACGAGCAGTACTTC.

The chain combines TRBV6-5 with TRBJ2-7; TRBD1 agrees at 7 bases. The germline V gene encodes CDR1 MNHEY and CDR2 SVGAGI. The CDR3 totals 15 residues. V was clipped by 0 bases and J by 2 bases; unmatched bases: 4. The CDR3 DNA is TGTGCCAGCAGTTACTCGGGGACAGTAACCTACGAGCAGTACTTC. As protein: CASSYSGTVTYEQYF.

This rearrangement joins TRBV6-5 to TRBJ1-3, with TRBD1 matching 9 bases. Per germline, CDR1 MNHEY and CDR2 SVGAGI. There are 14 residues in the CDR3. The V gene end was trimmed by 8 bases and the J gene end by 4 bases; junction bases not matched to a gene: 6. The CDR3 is CASGGQGSGNTIYF. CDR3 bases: TGTGCCAGCGGAGGACAGGGGTCAGGAAACACCATATATTTT.

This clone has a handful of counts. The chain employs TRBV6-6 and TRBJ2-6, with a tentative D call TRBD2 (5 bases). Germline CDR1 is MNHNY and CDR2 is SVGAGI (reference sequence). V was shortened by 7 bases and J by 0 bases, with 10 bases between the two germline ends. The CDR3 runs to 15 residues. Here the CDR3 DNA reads TGTGCCAGCACCCGACGGGGCTCTGGGGCCAACGTCCTGACTTTC. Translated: CASTRRGSGANVLTF.

The CDR3 loop is CASSQGQGALGNTIYF. The CDR3 coding sequence is TGTGCCAGCAGCCAGGGACAGGGGGCGCTAGGAAACACCATATATTTT. V is TRBV4-2 and J is TRBJ1-3; 12 bases are a match to TRBD1. The CDR3 covers 16 residues. Germline V gives CDR1 LGHNA, CDR2 YNFKEQ. J was trimmed by 4 bases and V by 3 bases; bases with no gene match: 4.

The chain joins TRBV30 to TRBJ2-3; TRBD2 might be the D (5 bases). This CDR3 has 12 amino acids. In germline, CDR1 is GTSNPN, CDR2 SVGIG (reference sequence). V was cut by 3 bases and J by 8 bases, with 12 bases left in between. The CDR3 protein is CAWRELGSTQYF. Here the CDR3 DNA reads TGTGCCTGGAGAGAGCTAGGGAGTACGCAGTATTTT. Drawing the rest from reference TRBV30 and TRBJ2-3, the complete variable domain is SQTIHQWPATLVQPVGSPLSLECTVEGTSNPNLYWYRQAAGRGLQLLFYSVGIGQISSEVPQNLSASRPQDRQFILSSKKLLLSDSGFYLCAWRELGSTQYFGPGTRLTVL.

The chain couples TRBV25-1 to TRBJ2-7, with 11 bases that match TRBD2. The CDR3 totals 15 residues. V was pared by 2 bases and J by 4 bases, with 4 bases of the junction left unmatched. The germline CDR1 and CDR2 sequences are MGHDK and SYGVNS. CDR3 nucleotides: TGTGCCAGCAGTGAAGGTAGCGGGGGGGCATACGAGCAGTACTTC. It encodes CASSEGSGGAYEQYF.

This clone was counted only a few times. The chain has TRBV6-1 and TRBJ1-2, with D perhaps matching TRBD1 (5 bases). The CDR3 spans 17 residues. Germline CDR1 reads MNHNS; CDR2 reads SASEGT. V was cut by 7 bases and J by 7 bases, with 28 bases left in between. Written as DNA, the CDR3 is TGTGCCAGCACTGAGTTCCCAATCCAGGGAATCGGGTCTGGCTACACCTTC. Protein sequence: CASTEFPIQGIGSGYTF.